This T cell receptor beta chain was recovered during a study of CD8 T cells in Susac syndrome. TCR beta sequences were obtained from blood CD8+ and CD4+ T cells. Random hexamers were used to reverse transcribe the RNA input (about 0.45 to 1 ug). TCRdb redid the calling of the immunoSEQ multiplex PCR reads with MiXCR, one entry per CDR3 protein. The sample gives about 73,000 distinct CDR3 sequences, around 96% of which show up once; 0.3% to 0.4% is in the top ten. Trimming removed 3 bases from V and 5 bases from J, with 15 bases in between. The CDR3 runs 15 residues. The genes are TRBV12-3 or TRBV12-4 and TRBJ2-3; maybe TRBD2 (5 bases). This sequence originates from a human donor with multiple sclerosis. Sequences were obtained from CD8+ T cells from PBMCs. This chain's CDR3 is CASSFVRAGGDTQYF. The DNA of the CDR3 is TGTGCCAGCAGTTTTGTGCGCGCGGGTGGAGATACGCAGTATTTT.